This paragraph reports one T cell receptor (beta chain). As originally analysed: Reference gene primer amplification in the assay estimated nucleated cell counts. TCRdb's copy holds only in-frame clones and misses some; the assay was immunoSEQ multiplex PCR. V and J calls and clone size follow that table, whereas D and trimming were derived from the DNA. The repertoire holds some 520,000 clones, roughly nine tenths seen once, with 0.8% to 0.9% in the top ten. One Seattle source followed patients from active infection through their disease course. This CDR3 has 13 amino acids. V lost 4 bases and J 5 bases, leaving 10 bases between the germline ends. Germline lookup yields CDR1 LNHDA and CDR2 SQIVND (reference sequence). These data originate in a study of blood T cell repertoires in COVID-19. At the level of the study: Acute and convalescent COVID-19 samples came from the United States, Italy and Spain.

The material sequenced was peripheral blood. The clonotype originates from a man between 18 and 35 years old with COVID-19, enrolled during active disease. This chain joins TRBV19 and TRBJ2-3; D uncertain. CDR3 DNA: TGTGCCAGTAGTAACAAGCTAGTAGATACGCAGTATTTT. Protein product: CASSNKLVDTQYF.